This T cell receptor beta chain originates from a study of blood T cell repertoires in COVID-19. Per the study methods: Reference gene primer amplification yielded estimated nucleated cell counts. Method: immunoSEQ multiplex PCR; TCRdb's copy keeps in-frame clones and lacks some. V, J and clone size derive from that table, while D and trimming were established from the DNA sequence. The profile shows about 200,000 clones, 80% to 90% of them singletons. Trimming removed 11 bases at V and 6 bases at J, with 14 bases between. Looked up from germline, CDR1 is SGHAT and CDR2 is FQNNGV. CDR3 length equals 12 residues.

The sequencing sample was made of peripheral blood. The TCR comes from a woman aged 70 to 79 with acute or convalescent COVID-19. The V call is TRBV11-2, the J call TRBJ1-5, with D uncertain. This CDR3 reads CAAGRRGQPQHF. The CDR3, as DNA: TGTGCCGCGGGGAGGCGCGGTCAGCCCCAGCATTTT.